A single sample gave rise to the 22 T cell receptor beta chains below, sequenced in a study of OX40 agonist ivuxolimab in advanced cancers. Libraries were prepared by immunoSEQ multiplex PCR; TCRdb keeps only in-frame clonotypes and omits some of them. This sample has around 53,000 clones; roughly 83% occur once, and the top ten carry approximately 13%. This sample comprised CD4+ or CD8+ T cells sorted from blood, obtained in a trial of the OX40 agonist ivuxolimab. These TCRs come from an adult with an advanced solid tumor such as melanoma, head and neck, liver or kidney cancer.

The J gene is TRBJ1-1, the V gene TRBV2; TRBD1 aligns across 7 bases. Germline values: CDR1 SNHLY, CDR2 FYNNEI. The J segment lost 11 bases and the V segment lost 1 base, leaving 10 bases of the junction unmatched. The CDR3 sequence is 14 residues long. CDR3 sequence: CASSEVGGGGSAFF. DNA for the CDR3: TGTGCCAGCAGTGAAGTCGGTGGAGGGGGCAGCGCTTTCTTT.

The V gene is TRBV5-1, the J gene TRBJ2-1; D unresolved. V lost 4 bases, J lost 5 bases, and 19 bases lay in between. This CDR3 has 16 residues. The germline gives CDR1 SGHRS, CDR2 YFSETQ. CDR3: CASSARLLYPDNEQFF. For the CDR3, the DNA is TGCGCCAGCAGCGCCCGACTCCTCTACCCTGACAATGAGCAGTTCTTC.

The rearrangement joins TRBV15 to TRBJ2-1, with TRBD2 identical over 7 bases. CDR1 LNHNV and CDR2 YYDKDF come from the germline V gene (reference sequence). Trimming took 0 bases from V and 5 from J; bases not matched to a gene: 4. There are 15 residues in the CDR3. For the CDR3, the DNA is TGTGCCACCAGCAGAGATAGCGGGTCCAACAATGAGCAGTTCTTC. Its translation: CATSRDSGSNNEQFF.

The genes are TRBV5-5 and TRBJ2-1, with TRBD2 identical over 7 bases. V was clipped by 0 bases and J by 5 bases; unmatched bases: 8. The V gene's germline CDR1 is SGHKS and CDR2 YYEKEE (reference sequence). The CDR3 length is 16 residues. DNA of the CDR3: TGTGCCAGCAGCTTGGCCAAGGCGGGAGCTCACAATGAGCAGTTCTTC. Its protein is CASSLAKAGAHNEQFF.

The genes are TRBV5-1 and TRBJ1-5; 9 bases match TRBD1. The germline V gene has CDR1 SGHRS and CDR2 YFSETQ. J gave up 0 bases and V 3 bases, and 1 base lay outside the gene matches. The CDR3 spans 15 residues. The CDR3 DNA sequence: TGCGCCAGCAGCTGGACAGGGGCTAGCAATCAGCCCCAGCATTTT. This codes for CASSWTGASNQPQHF.

This clone was seen a handful of times. The chain is built from TRBV5-1 and TRBJ1-6, with D maybe TRBD1 (5 bases). The germline V gene has CDR1 SGHRS and CDR2 YFSETQ. The CDR3 loop spans 14 amino acids. V dropped 0 bases and J dropped 8 bases, with 9 bases sitting between them. The CDR3 spells CASSLGGGDSPLHF. The CDR3 DNA reads TGCGCCAGCAGCTTGGGGGGAGGGGATTCACCCCTCCACTTT.

The chain is built from TRBV19 and TRBJ1-2; D unclear. Trimming shortened V by 3 bases and J by 6 bases, and 8 bases separated the two germline ends. The CDR3 loop spans 12 amino acids. CDR1 is LNHDA, CDR2 SQIVND, per germline (reference sequence). CDR3 nucleotide sequence: TGTGCCAGTAGTATTTGGGGTGATGGCTACACCTTC. As protein: CASSIWGDGYTF.

The V gene is TRBV2, the J gene TRBJ2-7; D is perhaps TRBD1 or TRBD2 (5 bases each). The CDR3 sequence is 12 residues long. Deletions cut 6 bases from V and 6 bases from J, with 12 bases between. CDR1 and CDR2 (germline): SNHLY, FYNNEI. The CDR3: CASRGVGSEQYF. The CDR3 coding sequence is TGTGCCAGCAGGGGGGTGGGTTCCGAGCAGTACTTC.

The chain links TRBV7-2 to TRBJ2-1; the D gene is possibly TRBD2 (6 bases). CDR1 is SGHTA, CDR2 FQGNSA, per germline. V gave up 1 base and J gave up 8 bases, with 15 bases separating them. This CDR3 is built from 15 residues. DNA of the CDR3: TGTGCCAGCAGCTTAGTTGGGACTGTGGGGCATGAGCAGTTCTTC. It encodes CASSLVGTVGHEQFF.

The chain uses TRBV11-2 and TRBJ1-2; 10 bases line up with TRBD1. Germline V lookup: CDR1 SGHAT, CDR2 FQNNGV. V dropped 6 bases and J dropped 4; count of bases not matched to a gene: 5. This CDR3 has 14 amino acids. DNA for the CDR3: TGTGCCAGCAGACCGGGACAGGGGACCTATGGCTACACCTTC. This sequence encodes CASRPGQGTYGYTF.

The chain is built from TRBV6-1 and TRBJ2-7; 7 bases line up with TRBD1. In germline, CDR1 is MNHNS, CDR2 SASEGT. This CDR3 has 15 residues. V lost 4 bases and J lost 4; bases outside the gene matches: 10. CDR3 sequence (DNA): TGTGCCAGCAGTGCATTCCGGGACAGCCCGTACGAGCAGTACTTC. Protein sequence: CASSAFRDSPYEQYF.

This clone is categorized as medium-sized. The chain has TRBV7-2 and TRBJ2-2; 8 bases fit TRBD2. Unmatched junction bases numbered 8, after V lost 1 base and J lost 4 bases. The CDR3 extends over 17 amino acids. CDR1 is SGHTA and CDR2 is FQGNSA in the germline V gene. The CDR3 DNA sequence: TGTGCCAGCAGCTTAGGGGCGGGACTAGTGGGCACCGGGGAGCTGTTTTTT. Translating gives CASSLGAGLVGTGELFF.

This rearrangement joins TRBV5-1 to TRBJ2-1, with 14 bases that match TRBD2. Unmatched junction bases numbered 2, after V lost 1 base and J lost 2 bases. From germline, CDR1 is SGHRS and CDR2 YFSETQ. The CDR3 is made up of 17 amino acids. CDR3 loop: CASSLTGLAGAYNEQFF. The DNA of the CDR3 is TGCGCCAGCAGCTTGACGGGACTAGCGGGAGCCTACAATGAGCAGTTCTTC.

This sequence joins TRBV2 and TRBJ1-6; D remains unclear. Trimming took 5 bases from V and 8 from J, leaving 16 bases between them. The germline CDR1 and CDR2 sequences are SNHLY and FYNNEI. The CDR3 contains 15 residues. The chain's CDR3 is CASSPPRFSDSPLHF. The CDR3 region has the DNA TGTGCCAGCAGTCCCCCGCGGTTTAGCGATTCACCCCTCCACTTT.

This chain joins TRBV19 and TRBJ1-2, with 7 bases matching TRBD1. The length of the CDR3 is 13 residues. The V segment lost 7 bases and the J segment 2 bases; nucleotides outside the gene matches: 4. Germline V lookup: CDR1 LNHDA, CDR2 SQIVND (reference sequence). The CDR3 sequence is CASTSQGNYGYTF. The CDR3 DNA sequence: TGTGCCAGTACCTCACAGGGGAACTATGGCTACACCTTC.

This clone was picked up one time. The rearrangement joins TRBV6-5 to TRBJ2-1; 7 bases match TRBD2. Germline CDR1 is MNHEY and CDR2 is SVGAGI. This CDR3 is 14 amino acids long. V trimming: 7 bases; J trimming: 0 bases; junction bases outside the gene matches: 3. The CDR3 here is CASKLAGSYNEQFF. CDR3 bases: TGTGCCAGCAAATTAGCGGGCTCCTACAATGAGCAGTTCTTC.

This chain links TRBV10-3 with TRBJ1-1; 9 bases agree with TRBD1. Germline-derived CDR1 and CDR2 are ENHRY and SYGVKD. V lost 6 bases, J lost 10 bases, and 9 bases stayed unmatched. The CDR3 has 13 amino acids. The DNA for the CDR3 is TGTGCCATCAGCCCGGACAGGGGCACAGCAGCTTTCTTT. Amino acid sequence: CAISPDRGTAAFF.

V is TRBV11-2 and J is TRBJ1-2; D perhaps matches TRBD1 (5 bases). Germline CDR1 reads SGHAT; CDR2 reads FQNNGV. Between the trimmed V and J ends, which lost 5 bases and 2 bases, there was a span of 12 bases. The length of the CDR3 is 14 residues. CDR3 DNA: TGTGCCAGCAGCCAACGGGGGGAGAACTATGGCTACACCTTC. Its translation is CASSQRGENYGYTF.

The chain couples TRBV7-7 to TRBJ2-7, with a weak D call TRBD1 (6 bases). The germline V gene has CDR1 SSHAT and CDR2 FNYEAQ (reference sequence). This CDR3 contains 15 residues. Trimming took 3 bases from V and 3 from J, leaving 15 bases between them. The CDR3 nucleotides read TGTGCCAGCAGCTTCGGCTCGGACAGCCGCTACGAGCAGTACTTC. Its translation is CASSFGSDSRYEQYF.

This clone was detected a few times. The V and J genes are TRBV7-9 and TRBJ1-3; 9 positions match TRBD1. The V segment lost 0 bases and the J segment 3 bases; nucleotides outside the gene matches: 3. Germline CDR1 and CDR2: SEHNR and FQNEAQ (reference sequence). The CDR3 totals 16 residues. The CDR3 sequence: CASSLAGQGSGNTIYF. The DNA for the CDR3 is TGTGCCAGCAGCTTAGCTGGACAGGGGAGTGGAAACACCATATATTTT.

This chain links TRBV5-1 with TRBJ2-3; TRBD2 aligns across 13 bases. Germline loops: CDR1 SGHRS, CDR2 YFSETQ. The CDR3 spans 16 residues. Trimming took 4 bases from V and 1 from J; bases not matched to a gene: 3. The CDR3 DNA reads TGCGCCAGCAGCCCCGGACTAGCGGGAGGCACAGATACGCAGTATTTT. It translates to CASSPGLAGGTDTQYF. The full variable domain, in which reference TRBV5-1 and TRBJ2-3 provide the parts outside the CDR3, is KAGVTQTPRYLIKTRGQQVTLSCSPISGHRSVSWYQQTPGQGLQFLFEYFSETQRNKGNFPGRFSGRQFSNSRSEMNVSTLELGDSALYLCASSPGLAGGTDTQYFGPGTRLTVL.

The J gene is TRBJ2-7, the V gene TRBV14, with 9 bases identical to TRBD1. The CDR3 contains 16 residues. The V gene end was trimmed by 4 bases and the J gene end by 2 bases; junction bases not matched to a gene: 9. CDR1 is SGHDN, CDR2 FVKESK, per germline. The CDR3 DNA follows: TGTGCCAGCAGCCTGACTGGGGACAGGGCTACCTACGAGCAGTACTTC. Translated: CASSLTGDRATYEQYF. The variable domain in full, completed from reference TRBV14 and TRBJ2-7, reads EAGVTQFPSHSVIEKGQTVTLRCDPISGHDNLYWYRRVMGKEIKFLLHFVKESKQDESGMPNNRFLAERTGGTYSTLKVQPAELEDSGVYFCASSLTGDRATYEQYFGPGTRLTVT.